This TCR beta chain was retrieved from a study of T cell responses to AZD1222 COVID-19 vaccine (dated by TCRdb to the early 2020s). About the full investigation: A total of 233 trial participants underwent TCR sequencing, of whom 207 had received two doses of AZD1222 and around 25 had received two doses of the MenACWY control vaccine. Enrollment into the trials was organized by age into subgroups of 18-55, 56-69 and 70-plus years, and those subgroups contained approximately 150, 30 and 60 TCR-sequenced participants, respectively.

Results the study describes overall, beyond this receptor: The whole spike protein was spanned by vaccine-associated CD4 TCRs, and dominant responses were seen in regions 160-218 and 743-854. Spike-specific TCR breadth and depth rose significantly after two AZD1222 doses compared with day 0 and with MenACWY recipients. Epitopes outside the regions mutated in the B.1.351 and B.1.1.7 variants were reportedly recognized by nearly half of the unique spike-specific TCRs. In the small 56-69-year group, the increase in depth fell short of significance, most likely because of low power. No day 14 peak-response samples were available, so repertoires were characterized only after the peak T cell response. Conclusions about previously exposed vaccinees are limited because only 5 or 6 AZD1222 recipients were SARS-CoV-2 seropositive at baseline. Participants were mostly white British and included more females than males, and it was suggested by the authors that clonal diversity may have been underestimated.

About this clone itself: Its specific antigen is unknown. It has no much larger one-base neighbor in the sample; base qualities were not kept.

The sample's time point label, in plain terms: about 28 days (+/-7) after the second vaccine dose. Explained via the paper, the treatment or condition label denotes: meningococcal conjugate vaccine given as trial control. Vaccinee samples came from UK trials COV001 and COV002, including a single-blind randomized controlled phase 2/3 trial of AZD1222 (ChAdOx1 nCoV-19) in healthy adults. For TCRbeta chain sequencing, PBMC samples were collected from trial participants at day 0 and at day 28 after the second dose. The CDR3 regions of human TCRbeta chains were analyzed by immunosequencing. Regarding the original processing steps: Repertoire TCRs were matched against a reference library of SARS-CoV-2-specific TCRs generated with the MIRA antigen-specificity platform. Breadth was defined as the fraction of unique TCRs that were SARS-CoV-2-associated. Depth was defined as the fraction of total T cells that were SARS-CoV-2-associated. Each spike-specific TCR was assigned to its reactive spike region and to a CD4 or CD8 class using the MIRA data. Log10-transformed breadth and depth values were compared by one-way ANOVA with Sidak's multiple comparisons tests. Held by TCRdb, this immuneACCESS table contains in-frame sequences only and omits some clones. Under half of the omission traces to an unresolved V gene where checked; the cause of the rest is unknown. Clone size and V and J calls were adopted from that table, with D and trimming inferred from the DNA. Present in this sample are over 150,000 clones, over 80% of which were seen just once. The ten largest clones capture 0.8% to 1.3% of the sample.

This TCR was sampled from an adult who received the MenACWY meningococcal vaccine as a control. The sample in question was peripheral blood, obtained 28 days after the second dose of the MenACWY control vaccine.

The DNA sequence follows: TGCGCCAGCGGGGTGGGCACCCAAGAGACCCAGTACTTC. Its coded protein is CASGVGTQETQYF. The sequence joins TRBV5-1 to TRBJ2-5, with no reliable assignment of the D segment. CDR1 and CDR2, per the germline V gene, are SGHRS and YFSETQ. Reading from cysteine to phenylalanine, the CDR3 counts 13 amino acids. The kept DNA is CDR3 alone, 39 bases in frame from the first base. Between the V and J ends, shortened by 7 bases and 1 base respectively, the junction contains 11 bases.